The rows below give T cell receptor beta chains drawn from one sample of a study of early T cells in non-severe SARS-CoV-2 infection. From the 5' RACE reads, TCRdb called clonotypes with MiXCR, one entry per CDR3 protein. In the table there are 30,000 to 40,000 distinct CDR3 sequences, under 5% of which are singletons. The sequencing input was whole blood. The receptors stem from an adult who was a healthcare worker with PCR-confirmed SARS-CoV-2 infection or an uninfected control (not recorded which). Each CDR3 is given with its conserved first and last residue.

v_gene	j_gene	CDR3aa
TRBV19	TRBJ2-2	CASSISSLRRELFF
TRBV5-1	TRBJ2-7	CASSPRTSGGEKYEQYF
TRBV20-1	TRBJ1-1	CSARGSGEAFF
TRBV7-6	TRBJ2-3	CASSPFTHTDTQYF
TRBV7-2	TRBJ2-1	CASSLGLAGGF
TRBV7-6	TRBJ1-2	CASSKMQGSGYTF
TRBV15	TRBJ1-1	CATSRDLGIEAFF
TRBV30	TRBJ2-6	CAWSRQTGANVLTF
TRBV2	TRBJ2-1	CASSGSYNEQFF
TRBV5-4	TRBJ2-3	CASSNTGDTQYF
TRBV5-1	TRBJ2-7	CASSLGTAPRSYEQYF
TRBV7-2	TRBJ2-3	CASSLGGGPDTQYF
TRBV12-3/TRBV12-4	TRBJ2-1	CASSTSGAYNEQFF
TRBV27	TRBJ2-3	CASSYGGDTQYF
TRBV6-2/TRBV6-3	TRBJ1-1	CASSYSYGSEAFF
TRBV6-2/TRBV6-3	TRBJ2-1	CASSYSGPRGEQFF
TRBV5-5	TRBJ1-2	CASSLGSSNYGYTF
TRBV12-3/TRBV12-4	TRBJ2-7	CASTWSSGGSYEQYF
TRBV6-5	TRBJ1-1	CASGLTGKRTEAFF
TRBV12-5	TRBJ2-3	CASAPPTDTQYF
TRBV5-1	TRBJ1-1	CASSLGGNTEAFF
TRBV11-2	TRBJ1-4	CASSNRDRNEKLFF
TRBV2	TRBJ1-2	CASSRQGARSNYGYTF
TRBV5-6	TRBJ1-2	CASSGVAYGYTF
TRBV5-1	TRBJ2-3	CASSLRDPTDTQYF
TRBV11-2	TRBJ1-6	CASSLGRALHF
TRBV12-3/TRBV12-4	TRBJ2-5	CASSLRETQYF
TRBV29-1	TRBJ2-7	CSVSAGTSSEQYF
TRBV12-3/TRBV12-4	TRBJ2-3	CASRVGVADTQYF
TRBV12-3/TRBV12-4	TRBJ2-1	CASSFSGRYNEQFF
TRBV10-3	TRBJ2-1	CAISPLAGDHNEQFF
TRBV19	TRBJ2-3	CASSPFGDTQYF
TRBV6-1	TRBJ2-7	CASSEQFSSYEQYF
TRBV29-1	TRBJ1-1	CSVAGGQGALTEAFF
TRBV28	TRBJ2-3	CASSNQGPDTQYF
TRBV10-3	TRBJ2-7	CAISENYEQYF
TRBV6-2/TRBV6-3	TRBJ2-3	CASSLGPTQYF
TRBV29-1	TRBJ1-1	CSVAPTGVDTEAFF
TRBV6-4	TRBJ1-3	CAAPGAVSGNTIYF
TRBV14	TRBJ2-1	CASSQGSGGGYNEQFF
TRBV6-5	TRBJ2-6	CASSSTYSGANVLTF
TRBV29-1	TRBJ1-1	CSVGLGNTEAFF
TRBV4-2	TRBJ2-5	CASSQVAGVETQYF
TRBV5-1	TRBJ2-2	CASSFDRRGELFF
TRBV5-1	TRBJ2-2	CASSSGQGATGELFF
TRBV10-3	TRBJ1-1	CAIRGTGGSTEAFF
TRBV6-2/TRBV6-3	TRBJ2-7	CASSYGTGVRYEQYF
TRBV5-1	TRBJ1-1	CASSPTRGTEAFF
TRBV3-1	TRBJ2-1	CASSPLGGKGENEQFF
TRBV20-1	TRBJ2-3	CSARDGPDTQYF
TRBV30	TRBJ1-4	CAWRQTTNEKLFF
TRBV6-4	TRBJ2-1	CASSPMGDSYEQFF